A selection of T cell receptor beta chains follows, all from one sample in a study of radiation and T cells in renal cell carcinoma. Sequencing was performed with immunoSEQ multiplex PCR; in TCRdb, only in-frame clones are kept and a portion is missing. This table holds under 200,000 clones, about 87% found once. Sequenced here: blood, sampled from a patient whose treatment included radiotherapy and nephrectomy. Receptors were obtained from a woman between 45 and 60 years old with renal cell carcinoma. CDR3s include the opening cysteine and the closing phenylalanine or tryptophan. The D gene is left open where the match is weak. Where a row states a size, it is once, few, many or the class of an expanded clone; other rows omit it.

TRBJ1-1 TRBV7-8 . . CASSLVASTEAFF TGTGCCAGCAGCTTAGTTGCTAGCACTGAAGCTTTCTTT
TRBJ2-2 TRBV30 . . CAFSSRVMMSITGELFF TGTGCCTTCTCCTCCCGGGTAATGATGTCAATCACCGGGGAGCTGTTTTTT
TRBJ1-1 TRBV7-8 . once CASSLDGGLEAFF TGTGCCAGCAGCTTAGACGGGGGGCTAGAAGCTTTCTTT
TRBJ1-5 TRBV13 . . CASSLGRVSQPQHF TGTGCCAGCAGCTTAGGCAGGGTTAGTCAGCCCCAGCATTTT
TRBJ2-3 TRBV9 TRBD1 . CASSSRGSSTDTQYF TGTGCCAGCAGTTCCAGGGGGAGTAGCACAGATACGCAGTATTTT
TRBJ1-6 TRBV7-9 TRBD1 . CASSLGDRSGSPLHF TGTGCCAGCAGCTTAGGGGACAGGTCTGGATCACCCCTCCACTTT
TRBJ2-3 TRBV7-6 TRBD2 . CASSLALLAGGREDTQYF TGTGCCAGCAGCTTAGCGCTACTAGCGGGGGGGCGGGAAGATACGCAGTATTTT
TRBJ2-1 TRBV15 TRBD2 once CATSSRRGGGNNEQFF TGTGCCACCAGCAGCCGTAGGGGCGGGGGGAACAATGAGCAGTTCTTC
TRBJ2-4 TRBV7-9 . . CASSPRGRAGNIQYF TGTGCCAGCAGCCCTAGGGGAAGGGCTGGAAACATTCAGTACTTC
TRBJ1-2 TRBV5-4 . . CASSQTALLGYTF TGTGCCAGCAGCCAAACCGCTCTCCTCGGCTACACCTTC
TRBJ2-4 TRBV11-2 . . CASSSALPGNIQYF TGTGCCAGCAGCTCTGCTCTACCCGGGAACATTCAGTACTTC
TRBJ2-1 TRBV5-4 . . CASSLGGGSSYNEQFF TGTGCCTCAAGCTTGGGAGGGGGGAGTTCCTACAATGAGCAGTTCTTC
TRBJ1-2 TRBV30 . once CAWVRVKFGYTF TGTGCCTGGGTAAGGGTCAAGTTTGGCTACACCTTC
TRBJ2-1 TRBV5-6 TRBD1 . CASSKTKRDRGLHEQFF TGTGCCAGCAGCAAGACAAAACGGGACAGGGGATTACATGAGCAGTTCTTC
TRBJ1-6 TRBV7-2 TRBD1 . CASSRQVDRAGNSPLHF TGTGCCAGCAGCCGACAGGTGGACAGGGCGGGCAATTCACCCCTCCACTTT
TRBJ2-7 TRBV29-1 TRBD1 . CSVASGQGIYEQYF TGCAGCGTTGCTTCGGGACAGGGTATTTACGAGCAGTACTTC
TRBJ1-1 TRBV4-3 . . CASSQVQGPGFGTEAFF TGCGCCAGCAGCCAGGTTCAGGGGCCAGGGTTCGGCACTGAAGCTTTCTTT
TRBJ2-1 TRBV7-2 TRBD2 . CASTTSGGPWNEQFF TGTGCCAGCACAACTAGCGGGGGACCCTGGAATGAGCAGTTCTTC
TRBJ1-2 TRBV5-1 . . CASRSAGTSSYGYTF TGCGCCAGCAGGAGTGCCGGGACAAGTTCTTATGGCTACACCTTC
TRBJ2-3 TRBV19 . . CASSQGTDTQYF TGTGCCAGTAGCCAGGGAACAGATACGCAGTATTTT
TRBJ2-7 TRBV6-6 . . CASSMTISYEQYF TGTGCCAGCAGCATGACCATCTCCTACGAGCAGTACTTC
TRBJ1-1 TRBV15 . . CATSGNRVTVDTEAFF TGTGCCACCAGCGGAAACAGGGTGACGGTTGACACTGAAGCTTTCTTT
TRBJ1-6 TRBV4-3 . . CASSQVRDSPLHF TGCGCCAGCAGCCAAGTAAGAGATTCACCCCTCCACTTT
TRBJ2-7 TRBV19 . . CASSIDTGFDFEQYF TGTGCCAGTAGTATAGACACAGGGTTCGATTTTGAGCAGTACTTC
TRBJ2-1 TRBV7-9 . . CASRKYNEQFF TGTGCCAGCAGGAAGTACAATGAGCAGTTCTTC